This T cell receptor (beta chain) appears in the sequencing data of a study of blood T cells in healthy people across ages. Notes on the study in general: The fall in TCR beta diversity per million T cells was roughly linear with age.

This clonotype was observed a handful of times. Antigen unknown. Trimming removed 1 base from V and 11 bases from J; junction bases left unmatched: 7. The V gene's germline CDR1 is LNHDA and CDR2 SQIVND (reference sequence). There are 14 residues in the CDR3. A second roughly 6 to 12 cycle PCR used barcoded and J-beta primers. Every sample gave at least 3 million paired-end reads containing CDR3. One entry per CDR3 protein, called by TCRdb with MiXCR from the 5' RACE reads. This table holds 550,000 to 750,000 distinct CDR3 sequences, around 20% found once. The chain employs TRBV19 and TRBJ2-5, with TRBD1 matching over 10 bases. The sample taken for sequencing was blood. The source is a man between 65 and 85 years old in good health. Here the CDR3 DNA reads TGTGCCAGTAGTATAGGAGGGACAGGGGTCCGGCAGTACTTC. It specifies CASSIGGTGVRQYF.